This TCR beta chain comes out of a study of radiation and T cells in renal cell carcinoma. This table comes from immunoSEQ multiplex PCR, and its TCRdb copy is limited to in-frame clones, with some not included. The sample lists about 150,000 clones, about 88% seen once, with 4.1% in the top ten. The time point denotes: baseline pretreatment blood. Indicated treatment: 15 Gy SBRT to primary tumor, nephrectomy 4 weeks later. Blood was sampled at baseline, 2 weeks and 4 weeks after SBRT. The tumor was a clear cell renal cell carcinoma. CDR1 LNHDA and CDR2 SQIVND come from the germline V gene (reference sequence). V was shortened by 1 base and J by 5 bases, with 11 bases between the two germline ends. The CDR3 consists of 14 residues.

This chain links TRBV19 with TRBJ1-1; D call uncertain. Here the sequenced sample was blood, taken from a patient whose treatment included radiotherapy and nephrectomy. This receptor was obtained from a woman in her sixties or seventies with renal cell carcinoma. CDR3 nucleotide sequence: TGTGCCAGTAGTATAGTAGGGTCCGGGACTGAAGCTTTCTTT. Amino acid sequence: CASSIVGSGTEAFF.